This T cell receptor (beta chain) was documented in a study of blood T cell repertoires in COVID-19. Study background: The United States, Italy and Spain supplied acute and convalescent COVID-19 samples. From T cells, B-cell-depleted T cells, or PBMCs came the material, which was cDNA or gDNA.

This CDR3 region has 15 residues. In germline, CDR1 is SGHDT, CDR2 YYEEEE. V shed 4 bases and J 8 bases; nucleotides not matched to a gene: 10. How the authors handled the data: Amplification of reference gene primers was used by the study to estimate nucleated cell counts. Generated by immunoSEQ multiplex PCR, the TCRdb table keeps only in-frame clones and is missing some. The DNA was the basis for D and trimming; V, J and clone size are from that table. This table holds fewer than 350,000 clones, roughly 86% found once. Sequencing used peripheral blood. This rearrangement joins TRBV5-6 to TRBJ1-4, with 8 bases matching TRBD1. This clonotype was sampled from a man between 35 and 55 years old with active or convalescent COVID-19. DNA for the CDR3: TGTGCCAGCAGCCTGGGGGAGGGGACAGGCGAAAAACTGTTTTTT. It is translated as CASSLGEGTGEKLFF.